Listed below are T cell receptor beta chains from one sample, sequenced in a study of CD8+ T cells in alopecia areata. Only in-frame clones appear in the TCRdb table, and some are missing; sequencing was by immunoSEQ multiplex PCR. The table records about 30,000 clones, 62% of them present only once. The sample comprised NKG2D-high CD8+ T cells sorted from blood. The receptors here all came from a human donor with alopecia areata. The CDR3 runs from the conserved cysteine through the conserved F or W. D genes are given only for firm matches. Part of the rows lack a size; the others show once, few, many or a class for expanded clones.

J gene,V gene,clone size,D gene,CDR3 protein,CDR3 DNA
TRBJ2-7,TRBV7-9,-,-,CASRALPGEAVSYEQYF,TGTGCCAGCCGGGCCCTTCCGGGGGAGGCGGTCTCCTACGAGCAGTACTTC
TRBJ2-2,TRBV29-1,-,TRBD1,CSVDGQANTGELFF,TGCAGCGTCGACGGACAGGCAAACACCGGGGAGCTGTTTTTT
TRBJ2-7,TRBV4-3,few,TRBD1,CASSQETGVYEQYF,TGCGCCAGCAGCCAGGAGACAGGGGTCTACGAGCAGTACTTC
TRBJ2-5,TRBV28,-,TRBD2,CASRGGVQETQYF,TGTGCCAGCAGGGGAGGGGTCCAAGAGACCCAGTACTTC
TRBJ2-7,TRBV6-5,-,-,CASSYGGTYEQYF,TGTGCCAGCAGTTACGGGGGTACCTACGAGCAGTACTTC
TRBJ2-2,TRBV29-1,-,TRBD1,CSTRQGANTGELFF,TGCAGCACGAGACAGGGCGCGAACACCGGGGAGCTGTTTTTT
TRBJ2-1,TRBV4-1,-,-,CASSQDTAYNEQFF,TGCGCCAGCAGCCAAGATACAGCGTACAATGAGCAGTTCTTC
TRBJ1-5,TRBV27,few,-,CASSSLNQPQHF,TGTGCCAGCAGTTCCCTCAATCAGCCCCAGCATTTT
TRBJ2-3,TRBV29-1,once,-,CSVDEYPFSRTDTQYF,TGCAGCGTTGACGAGTATCCCTTCAGCCGCACAGATACGCAGTATTTT
TRBJ2-1,TRBV28,few,-,CASSFPGGAHNEQFF,TGTGCCAGCAGTTTTCCCGGGGGCGCCCACAATGAGCAGTTCTTC
TRBJ2-4,TRBV28,-,-,CASSFPSAGSTVAKNIQYF,TGTGCCAGCAGTTTTCCATCGGCAGGGTCGACCGTAGCCAAAAACATTCAGTACTTC
TRBJ2-5,TRBV5-1,-,-,CASSPGIGNQETQYF,TGCGCCAGCAGCCCCGGGATTGGAAACCAAGAGACCCAGTACTTC
TRBJ2-7,TRBV7-8,-,-,CASSPEAEQYF,TGTGCCAGCAGCCCGGAAGCCGAGCAGTACTTC
TRBJ2-7,TRBV9,-,-,CASSVGPTGGYEQYF,TGTGCCAGCAGCGTAGGTCCGACAGGAGGCTACGAGCAGTACTTC